This T cell receptor beta chain was sequenced during a study of T-cell reconstitution after alpha-beta-depleted transplantation in children. Study findings and constraints: After transplant, at about two months, alpha-beta T cells were reportedly derived from several hundred expanded graft clones. Diversity and T-cell counts at one year after transplant derived mostly from new T cells. For some patients, TCRbeta diversity was high at day 60 because of recipient T cells and thymic progenitors that survived.

On this clonotype itself: Its antigen is unidentified.

Preparation of the TCRbeta library involved a method that used unique molecular identifiers. TCRdb reprocessed the PCR reads with MiXCR, giving one entry per CDR3 protein. Of under 450,000 distinct CDR3 sequences listed, roughly 16% are singletons. The germline CDR1 and CDR2 sequences are SQVTM and ANQGSEA. Trimming shortened V by 7 bases and J by 4 bases, and 14 bases separated the two germline ends. This CDR3 region has 13 residues. The sequence was collected from a boy in the first two years of life who had a stem cell transplant for Wiskott-Aldrich syndrome, so the T cells may come from the graft donor. The source was PBMCs, mostly from graft donor cells, collected 360 days after TCRalphabeta/CD19-depleted stem cell transplant. The rearrangement joins TRBV29-1 to TRBJ2-1, with D possibly being TRBD1 or TRBD2 (6 bases each). The CDR3 sequence is CSGLPGAYNEQFF. CDR3 coding DNA: TGCAGCGGCCTCCCGGGGGCTTACAATGAGCAGTTCTTC.